What follows are 3 T cell receptor beta chains derived from one specimen sequenced in a study of cytomegalovirus exposure and HLA in healthy donors. PCR involved 60 Vbeta and 13 Jbeta primers. TCRdb's copy holds only in-frame clones and misses some; the assay was immunoSEQ multiplex PCR. Counted here are 50,000 to 65,000 clones, around 80% occurring once; the ten biggest clones make up about 53%. Sequencing used PBMCs. The source is a man aged 50 or older in good health and CMV-seropositive.

The CDR3 reads CASSATRGSWEGYTF. The CDR3 nucleotides read TGTGCCAGCAGCGCAACCCGGGGAAGCTGGGAGGGCTACACCTTC. The chain has TRBV11-2 and TRBJ1-2; D is ambiguous. V was shortened by 5 bases and J by 8 bases, with 21 bases between the two germline ends. Germline loops: CDR1 SGHAT, CDR2 FQNNGV. This CDR3 has 15 residues.

The J gene is TRBJ1-5, the V gene TRBV30; possible D gene TRBD1, 5 bases. Trimming took off 0 bases at V and 2 bases at J, with 5 bases between the two ends. The CDR3 is made up of 13 amino acids. Looked up from germline, CDR1 is GTSNPN and CDR2 is SVGIG (reference sequence). CDR3 DNA: TGTGCCTGGAGTGTACAGGGCAATCAGCCCCAGCATTTT. Protein: CAWSVQGNQPQHF.

CDR3 DNA sequence: TGTGCCAGCAGTCCAGGACAGGGTAATCAGCCCCAGCATTTT. It yields the protein CASSPGQGNQPQHF. The rearrangement uses TRBV27 and TRBJ1-5; the match to TRBD1 covers 8 bases. The CDR3 covers 14 residues. Trimming cost V 5 bases and J 4 bases; bases outside gene matches: 4. CDR1 and CDR2 (germline): MNHEY, SMNVEV (reference sequence).